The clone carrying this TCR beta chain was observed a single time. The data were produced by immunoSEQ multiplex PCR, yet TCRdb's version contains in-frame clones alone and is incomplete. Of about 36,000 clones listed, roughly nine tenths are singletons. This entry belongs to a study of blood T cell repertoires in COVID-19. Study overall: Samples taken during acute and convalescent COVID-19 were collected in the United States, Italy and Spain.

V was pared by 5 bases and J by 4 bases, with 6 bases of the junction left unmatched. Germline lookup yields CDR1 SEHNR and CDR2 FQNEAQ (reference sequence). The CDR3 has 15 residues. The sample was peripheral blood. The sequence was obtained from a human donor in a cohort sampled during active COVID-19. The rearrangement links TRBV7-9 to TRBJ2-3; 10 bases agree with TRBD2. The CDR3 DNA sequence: TGTGCCAGCAGCCTTAGCGGGAGGAGGGCAGATACGCAGTATTTT. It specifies CASSLSGRRADTQYF.